The text below deals with one T cell receptor (beta chain). CDR1 and CDR2 (germline): LNHDA, SQIVND (reference sequence). Trimming removed 5 bases from V and 0 bases from J, with 11 bases in between. This CDR3 region has 15 residues. This specimen comes from a study of blood T cell repertoires in COVID-19. Study in general: Donors in the United States, Italy and Spain gave samples during acute or convalescent COVID-19. The analysed material was cDNA or gDNA that came from T cells, B-cell-depleted T cells, or PBMCs.

As processed by the authors: The authors estimated nucleated cell counts from reference gene primer amplification. Sequenced by immunoSEQ multiplex PCR; TCRdb stores in-frame clones only, minus some. V and J calls and clone size are those listed in that table; D and trimming were worked out from the DNA. The sample has roughly 190,000 clones, roughly 80% seen once; the top ten hold about 10%. The chain has TRBV19 and TRBJ2-1; D is perhaps TRBD2 (6 bases). The specimen was PBMCs or T cells enriched from blood (not recorded which). The receptor comes from a man aged 35 to 55 who had recovered from COVID-19. The CDR3, as DNA: TGTGCCAGTAGTCTTAGCGGTTACTCCTACAATGAGCAGTTCTTC. Protein sequence: CASSLSGYSYNEQFF.